This T cell receptor beta chain originates from a study of OX40 agonist ivuxolimab in advanced cancers. Sequenced by immunoSEQ multiplex PCR; TCRdb stores in-frame clones only, minus some. The repertoire consists of more than 10,000 clones, with 84% occurring once and the leading ten covering approximately 45%. The sample here was CD4+ or CD8+ T cells sorted from blood, taken in a trial of the OX40 agonist ivuxolimab. The sequence was collected from an adult with an advanced solid tumor such as melanoma, head and neck, liver or kidney cancer.

CDR3 protein: CAWIRGVVGGDEQFF. DNA for the CDR3: TGTGCCTGGATCCGGGGGGTGGTCGGAGGAGATGAGCAGTTCTTC. V and J are TRBV30 and TRBJ2-1, with TRBD2 matching 7 bases. CDR1 is GTSNPN and CDR2 is SVGIG in the germline V gene (reference sequence). CDR3 size: 15 residues. J gave up 8 bases and V 4 bases, and 14 bases lay outside the gene matches.